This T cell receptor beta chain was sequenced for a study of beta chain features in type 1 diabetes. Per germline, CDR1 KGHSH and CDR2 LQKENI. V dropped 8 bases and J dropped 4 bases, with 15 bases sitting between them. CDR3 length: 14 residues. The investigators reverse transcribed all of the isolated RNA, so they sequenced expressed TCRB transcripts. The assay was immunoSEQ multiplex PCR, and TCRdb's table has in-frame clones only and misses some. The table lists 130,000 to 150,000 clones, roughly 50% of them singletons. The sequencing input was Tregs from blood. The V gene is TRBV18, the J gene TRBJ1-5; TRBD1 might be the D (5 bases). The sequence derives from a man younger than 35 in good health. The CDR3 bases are TGTGCCAGCGCCTCGGTAGGGGAAAATCAGCCCCAGCATTTT. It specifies CASASVGENQPQHF.